The 17 T cell receptor beta chains below all came from one sample that was sequenced in a study of T cells after yellow fever vaccination. TCRdb redid the calling of the 5' RACE reads with MiXCR, one entry per CDR3 protein. Here the sample spans around 16,000 distinct CDR3 sequences, more than 4% being singletons. The input for sequencing was PBMCs, either bulk or a sorted T-cell subset (CD4+, CD8+, memory, or dextramer-sorted; not recorded which), taken 15 days after the yellow fever booster vaccination. All receptors derive from a young man who received the YFV17D yellow fever vaccine.

The sample holds many counts of this clonotype. The gene calls are TRBV30 and TRBJ2-7; 8 nucleotides agree with TRBD2. This CDR3 has 16 residues. The germline CDR1 and CDR2 sequences are GTSNPN and SVGIG (reference sequence). The V gene end was trimmed by 3 bases and the J gene end by 3 bases; junction bases not matched to a gene: 13. The DNA for the CDR3 is TGTGCCTGGAGAGTTGGAGGCGGGAGGCCGGGCTACGAGCAGTACTTC. This codes for CAWRVGGGRPGYEQYF.

This clonotype has a count of ten or more. This sequence joins TRBV7-6 and TRBJ2-2; 9 bases are a match to TRBD2. V dropped 3 bases and J dropped 6; count of bases not matched to a gene: 2. Germline CDR1 is SGHVS and CDR2 is FNYEAQ. This CDR3 is 14 amino acids long. The DNA of the CDR3 is TGTGCCAGCAGCTTCGGGACTAGCCCCGGGGAGCTGTTTTTT. Translated, it gives CASSFGTSPGELFF.

This clonotype appeared many times. This chain links TRBV7-6 with TRBJ2-3, with TRBD1 matching over 8 bases. Trimming removed 4 bases from V and 4 bases from J; junction bases left unmatched: 7. Per the germline V gene, CDR1 is SGHVS and CDR2 is FNYEAQ. The CDR3 is made up of 15 amino acids. The DNA for the CDR3 is TGTGCCAGCAGCTACGGGACAGGCCAGGCAGATACGCAGTATTTT. Protein sequence: CASSYGTGQADTQYF.

This clonotype was seen repeatedly, ten times or more. The chain joins TRBV6-2 or TRBV6-3 to TRBJ1-2; no clear D gene. Trimming cost V 4 bases and J 8 bases, with 8 bases left between them. CDR3 length: 11 amino acids. The germline CDR1 and CDR2 sequences are MNHEY and SVGEGT. In nucleotides, the CDR3 is TGTGCCAGCAGTTTCCCGGGAGGCTACACCTTC. Translated, it gives CASSFPGGYTF.

This clonotype was recorded many times. The chain carries TRBV6-5 and TRBJ1-3, with D uncertain. Germline CDR1 is MNHEY and CDR2 is SVGAGI. Trimming stripped 7 bases from V and 0 bases from J, with 13 bases between. The CDR3 runs 15 residues. DNA of the CDR3: TGTGCCAGCATCCCCCCGTTGAGCTCTGGAAACACCATATATTTT. Encoded protein: CASIPPLSSGNTIYF.

This clonotype was seen repeatedly, ten times or more. The chain links TRBV7-2 to TRBJ1-2, with D tentatively TRBD1 (6 bases). Germline V lookup: CDR1 SGHTA, CDR2 FQGNSA. CDR3 length: 13 amino acids. Between the trimmed V and J ends, which lost 3 bases and 8 bases, there was a span of 13 bases. CDR3 DNA sequence: TGTGCCAGCAGCTTCCTAACAGGGTTCGGCTACACCTTC. This codes for CASSFLTGFGYTF.

This clonotype was found many times. The chain employs TRBV19 and TRBJ2-1; D unresolved. This CDR3 contains 16 residues. Germline V lookup: CDR1 LNHDA, CDR2 SQIVND (reference sequence). V was cut by 3 bases and J by 9 bases, with 21 bases left in between. CDR3 in DNA: TGTGCCAGTAGTATTCCCAAACGGGCAATGGGGTCTGAGCAGTTCTTC. It translates to CASSIPKRAMGSEQFF.

This clonotype was detected many times. The V gene is TRBV12-3 or TRBV12-4, the J gene TRBJ1-2; D is perhaps TRBD1 (6 bases). With 6 bases removed from V and 1 base from J, the gap between germline ends came to 12 bases. The CDR3 totals 14 residues. CDR3 nucleotides: TGTGCCAGCAGGAGGGGGGGAAGTAACTATGGCTACACCTTC. Residues: CASRRGGSNYGYTF.

This clonotype was seen at least ten times. The rearrangement joins TRBV7-2 to TRBJ2-5; the match to TRBD2 covers 7 bases. CDR1 and CDR2 (germline): SGHTA, FQGNSA. The CDR3 covers 17 residues. V lost 7 bases and J lost 5; bases outside the gene matches: 19. The CDR3 DNA reads TGTGCCAGCACCTTGTATGAGGCTAGCGGCCCTGGGGAGACCCAGTACTTC. Protein sequence: CASTLYEASGPGETQYF.

This clonotype was recorded many times. This chain uses TRBV12-3 or TRBV12-4 with TRBJ2-7, with D perhaps given as TRBD1 or TRBD2 (5 bases each). Trimming removed 3 bases from V and 7 bases from J, with 13 bases in between. This CDR3 contains 13 residues. The CDR3 spells CASSFEGRGEQYF. In nucleotides, the CDR3 is TGTGCCAGCAGTTTTGAGGGGCGAGGAGAGCAGTACTTC.

In its sample, this clonotype was seen many times. The chain combines TRBV5-1 with TRBJ2-7; 7 bases are shared with TRBD1. The CDR3 covers 11 residues. V gave up 4 bases and J gave up 7 bases; unmatched junction bases: 2. Germline V gene lookup returns CDR1 SGHRS and CDR2 YFSETQ. CDR3 in DNA: TGCGCCAGCAGCGGGACAGTTGAGCAGTACTTC. It yields the protein CASSGTVEQYF.

This clonotype showed up many times. This rearrangement joins TRBV20-1 to TRBJ1-2, with 9 bases aligning to TRBD1. Germline CDR1 and CDR2: DFQATT and SNEGSKA (reference sequence). The CDR3 extends over 14 amino acids. Trimming took 2 bases from V and 5 from J; bases not matched to a gene: 6. CDR3 sequence (DNA): TGCAGTGCTAGAAAGACAGGGGGACATTATGGCTACACCTTC. The encoded protein is CSARKTGGHYGYTF.

This clonotype has at least ten counts. The CDR3 DNA follows: TGTGCCAGCAGTTCCCCGCGGTTCGATTCAGCTTTCTTT. It specifies CASSSPRFDSAFF. The chain recombines TRBV6-2 or TRBV6-3 with TRBJ1-1; D remains unclear. V was pared by 4 bases and J by 10 bases, with 16 bases between. This CDR3 has 13 residues. Germline CDR1 MNHEY, CDR2 SVGEGT.

The table lists this clonotype with many counts. The chain couples TRBV7-2 to TRBJ2-5, with D perhaps matching TRBD1 or TRBD2 (6 bases each). V shed 2 bases and J shed 1 base, with 8 bases lying between them. This CDR3 region has 14 residues. Germline CDR1 is SGHTA and CDR2 is FQGNSA. As DNA, the CDR3 is TGTGCCAGCAGCTTACCGGGGGCCCAAGAGACCCAGTACTTC. This encodes CASSLPGAQETQYF.

This clonotype was recorded many times. The DNA of the CDR3 is TGTGCCAGCAGCTCCCAGAGCGGGTACGAGCAGTACTTC. Translating it yields CASSSQSGYEQYF. The chain uses TRBV7-2 and TRBJ2-7, with D possibly TRBD2 on 6 matching bases. Trimming took off 4 bases at V and 4 bases at J, with 11 bases between the two ends. The V gene's germline CDR1 is SGHTA and CDR2 FQGNSA. The CDR3 runs 13 residues.

The table lists this clonotype with many counts. Here the CDR3 reads CASSYRWEYQETQYF. CDR3 DNA sequence: TGTGCCAGCAGTTACAGATGGGAATACCAAGAGACCCAGTACTTC. The chain employs TRBV6-5 and TRBJ2-5; no reliable D call. Germline CDR1 and CDR2: MNHEY and SVGAGI. The CDR3 has 15 residues. V was trimmed by 2 bases and J by 0 bases, leaving 10 bases between them.

This clonotype has a count of ten or more. The chain's CDR3 is CASSLFSFGKNIQYF. DNA for the CDR3: TGTGCCAGCAGCTTATTCTCGTTCGGCAAAAACATTCAGTACTTC. The gene calls are TRBV7-2 and TRBJ2-4; D is ambiguous. The V gene's germline CDR1 is SGHTA and CDR2 FQGNSA. V dropped 2 bases and J dropped 3 bases, with 11 bases sitting between them. This CDR3 is built from 15 residues. Variable domain in full (rest from reference TRBV7-2 and TRBJ2-4): GAGVSQSPSNKVTEKGKDVELRCDPISGHTALYWYRQSLGQGLEFLIYFQGNSAPDKSGLPSDRFSAERTGGSVSTLTIQRTQQEDSAVYLCASSLFSFGKNIQYFGAGTRLSVL.